A single sample gave rise to the 2 T cell receptor beta chains below, sequenced in a study of T cell responses to AZD1222 COVID-19 vaccine. Measured with immunoSEQ multiplex PCR; TCRdb has only the in-frame clones, and not every one. The sample has more than 100,000 clones, over 75% seen once. This specimen consisted of peripheral blood, obtained on day 0 of AZD1222 vaccination. Receptor source: an adult in good health.

CDR3 region: CASSPFSAAEPNYGYTF. The CDR3 DNA follows: TGTGCCAGCTCACCATTTAGCGCGGCTGAGCCTAACTATGGCTACACCTTC. This sequence joins TRBV18 and TRBJ1-2, with no clear D. Trimming shortened V by 2 bases and J by 0 bases, and 16 bases separated the two germline ends. There are 17 residues in the CDR3. CDR1 and CDR2 from the germline V gene are KGHSH and LQKENI.

The chain uses TRBV27 and TRBJ1-2; 9 nucleotides agree with TRBD1. Germline V gives CDR1 MNHEY, CDR2 SMNVEV (reference sequence). The CDR3 covers 15 residues. Trimming took 2 bases from V and 5 from J; bases not matched to a gene: 6. CDR3 residues: CASSLRGQGMYGYTF. The CDR3 DNA reads TGTGCCAGCAGTTTAAGGGGACAGGGAATGTATGGCTACACCTTC.